Each of the 6 T cell receptor beta chains below was sequenced from the same sample in a study of CD8+CD57+ T cells in acquired aplastic anemia. In patients chosen for sequencing, flow cytometry had shown CD8+CD57+ cell expansion. Profiling that covered TCR beta VDJ and CDR3 relied on genomic DNA as its template. MiXCR, run by TCRdb on the reads, gives a single entry per CDR3 protein. The table lists around 210,000 distinct CDR3 sequences, less than 75% of them singletons. The sequenced material came from sorted CD4+, CD8+, or CD8+CD57+ T cells (not recorded which) from PBMCs. The receptors come from a human donor with aplastic anemia.

This sequence joins TRBV20-1 and TRBJ2-1, with a weak D call TRBD2 (6 bases). Germline values: CDR1 DFQATT, CDR2 SNEGSKA (reference sequence). CDR3 size: 11 residues. The V end was cut by 6 bases, the J end by 8 bases, with 11 bases between. The CDR3 DNA reads as TGCAGTGCCAGACTAGTCGATGAGCAGTTCTTC. It yields the protein CSARLVDEQFF.

The chain joins TRBV7-2 to TRBJ1-5; a weak D match, TRBD1 (5 bases). This CDR3 spans 15 amino acids. V lost 5 bases and J 0 bases, leaving 11 bases between the germline ends. Germline V CDR1 and CDR2: SGHTA, FQGNSA. The CDR3 is CASSQTVFSNQPQHF. The CDR3 region has the DNA TGTGCCAGCAGCCAGACAGTTTTTAGCAATCAGCCCCAGCATTTT.

The chain has TRBV10-3 and TRBJ2-7, with 8 bases lining up with TRBD1. This CDR3 is 15 amino acids long. CDR1 and CDR2 (germline): ENHRY, SYGVKD. The V gene end was trimmed by 10 bases and the J gene end by 4 bases; junction bases not matched to a gene: 15. The CDR3 bases are TGTGCCAGCAGATTTCCCGGGACAGGTTTGTACGAGCAGTACTTC. It specifies CASRFPGTGLYEQYF.

This clonotype was found a few times. This sequence joins TRBV2 and TRBJ1-1; D remains ambiguous. The CDR3 runs to 13 residues. Between the trimmed V and J ends, which lost 4 bases and 4 bases, there was a span of 10 bases. The germline V gene encodes CDR1 SNHLY and CDR2 FYNNEI. The CDR3 nucleotides read TGTGCCAGCAGTGGTCCTCGGGGCACTGAAGCTTTCTTT. Translating gives CASSGPRGTEAFF.

The chain links TRBV10-3 to TRBJ2-1, with D possibly called TRBD1 or TRBD2 (5 bases each). V lost 10 bases and J lost 4, with 17 bases in between. There are 14 residues in the CDR3. Germline CDR1 and CDR2: ENHRY and SYGVKD. The CDR3 bases are TGTGCCACCCAGGACTCGAGGGGTTACAATGAGCAGTTCTTC. Encoded protein: CATQDSRGYNEQFF.

The chain combines TRBV20-1 with TRBJ1-2; a weak D match, TRBD1 (6 bases). CDR1 and CDR2 (germline): DFQATT, SNEGSKA (reference sequence). This CDR3 has 12 residues. The chain's CDR3 is CSADSTNYGYTF. DNA for the CDR3: TGCAGCGCGGACAGTACTAACTATGGCTACACCTTC.